This T cell receptor beta chain appears in the sequencing data of a study of early stage breast cancer tumors. Overall study results and limits: Most shared enriched TCRB sequences were commonly generated ones. Tumors had around 2.4-fold higher T cell density than normal breast.

Each sample had two DNA replicates, 0.5 ug blood or about 1.4 ug tissue. Clones were sequenced by immunoSEQ multiplex PCR, and TCRdb holds only the in-frame ones, with some missing. The sample has approximately 19,000 clones; more than 75% are singletons. Concerning this clone: Antigen unknown.

This CDR3 comprises 12 residues. V was shortened by 2 bases and J by 6 bases, with 4 bases between the two germline ends. From germline, CDR1 is SGHTA and CDR2 FQGNSA. This receptor was obtained from a person in their sixties or seventies with breast cancer. The chain uses TRBV7-2 and TRBJ2-2; D gene uncertain. The specimen sequenced was blood. This CDR3 is CASSLSAGELFF. DNA for the CDR3: TGTGCCAGCAGCTTATCCGCCGGGGAGCTGTTTTTT.